The clone carrying this TCR beta chain was detected ten times or more. This specimen belongs to a study of early T cells in non-severe SARS-CoV-2 infection. The protocol attached unique molecular identifiers to individual cDNA molecules. MiXCR, run by TCRdb on the 5' RACE reads, gives a single entry per CDR3 protein. The sample yields some 62,000 distinct CDR3 sequences, more than 9% seen once. V was cut by 1 base and J by 0 bases, with 9 bases left in between. The germline gives CDR1 KGHSH, CDR2 LQKENI. The CDR3 is made up of 15 amino acids. The sequenced material came from whole blood. The genes are TRBV18 and TRBJ2-5; the D call may be TRBD1 or TRBD2 (5 bases each). The clonotype comes from an adult who was a healthcare worker with PCR-confirmed SARS-CoV-2 infection or an uninfected control (not recorded which). The CDR3 region is CASSPLEGYQETQYF. The CDR3 DNA is TGTGCCAGCTCACCACTAGAGGGGTACCAAGAGACCCAGTACTTC.